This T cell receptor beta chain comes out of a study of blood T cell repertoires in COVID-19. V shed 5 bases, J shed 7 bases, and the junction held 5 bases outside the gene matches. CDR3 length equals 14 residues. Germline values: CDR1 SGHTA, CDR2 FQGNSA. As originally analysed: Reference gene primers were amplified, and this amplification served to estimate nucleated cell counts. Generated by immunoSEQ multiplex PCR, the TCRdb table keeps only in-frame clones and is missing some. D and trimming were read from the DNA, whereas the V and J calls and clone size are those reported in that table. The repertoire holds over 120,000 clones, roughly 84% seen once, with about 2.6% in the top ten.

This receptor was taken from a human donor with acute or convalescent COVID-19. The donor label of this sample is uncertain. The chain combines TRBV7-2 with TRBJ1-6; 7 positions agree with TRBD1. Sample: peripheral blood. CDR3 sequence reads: CASSPGTENSPLHF. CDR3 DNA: TGTGCCAGCAGCCCGGGGACAGAAAATTCACCCCTCCACTTT.